One T cell receptor (beta chain) is described in this entry. This record belongs to a study of blood T cell repertoires in COVID-19. Looked up from germline, CDR1 is PRHDT and CDR2 is FYEKMQ (reference sequence). V lost 1 base to trimming and J lost 8 bases, with 15 bases between them. CDR3 length: 15 amino acids. The protocol was immunoSEQ multiplex PCR, while the TCRdb copy is restricted to in-frame clones and leaves out a portion. The table records some 68,000 clones, nearly 90% of them present only once. Material for sequencing was peripheral blood. The TCR comes from a woman between 50 and 59 years old with COVID-19, enrolled during active disease. V and J are TRBV13 and TRBJ2-1, with D possibly TRBD1 on 5 matching bases. CDR3 coding DNA: TGTGCCAGCAGCTTAGAAGGGGCTCCGGGCGATGAGCAGTTCTTC. Translating gives CASSLEGAPGDEQFF.